These 9 T cell receptor beta chains were all obtained from the same sample, sequenced in a study of blood T cell repertoires in COVID-19. The data were produced by immunoSEQ multiplex PCR, yet TCRdb's version contains in-frame clones alone and is incomplete. The table shows 72,000 or so clones, with about 81% occurring only once. Sequenced input: peripheral blood. The receptor set was obtained from a human donor in a cohort sampled during active COVID-19.

In DNA, the CDR3 is TGTGCCAGCAGCAGCAGCACAGATACGCAGTATTTT. It translates to CASSSSTDTQYF. V gene TRBV7-2 combines with J gene TRBJ2-3; D remains ambiguous. Per the germline V gene, CDR1 is SGHTA and CDR2 is FQGNSA. Trimming pared 5 bases from V and 0 bases from J, leaving 3 bases between. The CDR3 is 12 amino acids.

Here the CDR3 DNA reads TGTGCCACCAGCGACGGAGACCTCGGGGAGACCCAGTACTTC. Its translation: CATSDGDLGETQYF. The chain has TRBV24-1 and TRBJ2-5; D call uncertain. Germline V gene lookup returns CDR1 KGHDR and CDR2 SFDVKD. The CDR3 sequence is 14 residues long. V was shortened by 7 bases and J by 5 bases, with 16 bases between the two germline ends.

This rearrangement joins TRBV30 to TRBJ2-7, with TRBD2 matching over 7 bases. Germline values: CDR1 GTSNPN, CDR2 SVGIG (reference sequence). This CDR3 is 13 amino acids long. V was clipped by 2 bases and J by 3 bases; unmatched bases: 4. The CDR3 DNA reads TGTGCCTGGAGTTGGGGGGAGGGCTACGAGCAGTACTTC. It codes for CAWSWGEGYEQYF. The whole variable domain, remainder taken from reference TRBV30 and TRBJ2-7, is SQTIHQWPATLVQPVGSPLSLECTVEGTSNPNLYWYRQAAGRGLQLLFYSVGIGQISSEVPQNLSASRPQDRQFILSSKKLLLSDSGFYLCAWSWGEGYEQYFGPGTRLTVT.

The table lists this clone with a count of one. J is TRBJ2-1 and V is TRBV6-5; 11 nucleotides agree with TRBD2. Looked up from germline, CDR1 is MNHEY and CDR2 is SVGAGI. V shed 5 bases, J shed 10 bases, and the junction held 10 bases outside the gene matches. The CDR3 is 15 residues long. The CDR3 is CASSPGTSGIGEQFF. The CDR3 coding sequence is TGTGCCAGCAGTCCCGGGACTAGCGGTATCGGAGAGCAGTTCTTC.

The CDR3 DNA is TGCGCCAGCAGCTTATGGGGAGCGATAAATGATAGGGAGTTCTTC. It encodes CASSLWGAINDREFF. The genes are TRBV5-1 and TRBJ2-1; a possible D gene is TRBD2 (5 bases). V was pared by 2 bases and J by 14 bases, with 23 bases between. This CDR3 is 15 amino acids long. From germline, CDR1 is SGHRS and CDR2 YFSETQ.

The chain combines TRBV20-1 with TRBJ2-3, with a tentative D call TRBD1 (7 bases). Trimming took off 3 bases at V and 4 bases at J, with 17 bases between the two ends. CDR3 size: 15 residues. Per germline, CDR1 DFQATT and CDR2 SNEGSKA (reference sequence). The CDR3 spells CSASLQGGHPDTQYF. The CDR3 DNA follows: TGCAGTGCTAGTCTTCAGGGGGGACATCCAGATACGCAGTATTTT.

J is TRBJ2-3 and V is TRBV5-1, with no clear D. Trimming took off 2 bases at V and 4 bases at J, with 5 bases between the two ends. The CDR3 covers 12 residues. CDR1 is SGHRS and CDR2 is YFSETQ in the germline V gene. The chain's CDR3 is CASSLTPDTQYF. The CDR3 nucleotides read TGCGCCAGCAGCTTAACACCAGATACGCAGTATTTT.

The chain joins TRBV7-8 to TRBJ1-4, with 9 bases aligning to TRBD1. This CDR3 has 13 residues. Germline values: CDR1 SGHVS, CDR2 FQNEAQ. The J segment lost 8 bases and the V segment lost 5 bases, leaving 3 bases of the junction unmatched. The CDR3 DNA reads as TGTGCCAGCAGCGTAGGACAGGGGGAAAAACTGTTTTTT. This translates into CASSVGQGEKLFF.

The chain carries TRBV28 and TRBJ2-7; 7 bases fit TRBD1. CDR3 length equals 14 residues. Germline V gene sequence: CDR1 MDHEN, CDR2 SYDVKM. V shed 5 bases and J 3 bases; nucleotides not matched to a gene: 7. CDR3 coding DNA: TGTGCCAGCAGTAAGGACAGGACCCTCTACGAGCAGTACTTC. Protein: CASSKDRTLYEQYF.